This T cell receptor (beta chain) was identified during a study of cytotoxic CD8 clonotypes in ibrutinib-treated CLL. This clone was found a few times. Repertoires were generated with immunoSEQ multiplex PCR, while TCRdb's copy carries only in-frame clones and drops some. The data show 270,000 or so clones, 65% to 85% seen once. The starting material was PBMCs, obtained at disease progression, from a patient treated with ibrutinib. The TCR originated in a human donor with chronic lymphocytic leukemia.

CDR3 amino acids: CASSSSANTEAFF. The CDR3 nucleotides read TGCGCCAGCAGCTCCTCGGCGAACACTGAAGCTTTCTTT. The rearrangement joins TRBV5-1 to TRBJ1-1; D remains unclear. This CDR3 region has 13 residues. With 3 bases removed from V and 1 base from J, the gap between germline ends came to 7 bases. Looked up from germline, CDR1 is SGHRS and CDR2 is YFSETQ.